This T cell receptor (beta chain) derives from a study of T cells in localized non-small cell lung cancer. V lost 9 bases to trimming and J lost 10 bases, with 24 bases between them. The germline V gene has CDR1 MNHEY and CDR2 SMNVEV (reference sequence). CDR3 length: 15 residues. With regard to this clone: Its specificity is not known.

The protocol was immunoSEQ multiplex PCR, while the TCRdb copy is restricted to in-frame clones and leaves out a portion. Among about 79,000 clones listed, approximately 85% were seen once. Study-wide findings and caveats: Tumor showed lower T cell clonality than uninvolved adjacent lung, where it was highest.

The sample consisted of peripheral blood, taken before any cancer treatment. The clonotype originates from a female donor older than 55 with stage I lung adenocarcinoma. The V and J genes are TRBV27 and TRBJ1-4; D might be TRBD1 (5 bases). The CDR3 here is CASHPIGGGEGKLFF. The DNA of the CDR3 is TGTGCCAGTCACCCGATCGGGGGGGGAGAAGGAAAACTGTTTTTT.